This T cell receptor beta chain was obtained from a study of blood T cell repertoires in COVID-19. This CDR3 contains 14 residues. V lost 7 bases to trimming and J lost 1 base; unmatched junction nucleotides: 4. Germline CDR1 MNHEY, CDR2 SMNVEV (reference sequence). Assay used: immunoSEQ multiplex PCR; TCRdb lists only in-frame clones, some missing. The sample lists some 100,000 clones; 75% to 90% were seen once. The V gene is TRBV27, the J gene TRBJ1-1; TRBD1 agrees at 9 bases. This TCR was recovered from a human donor with acute or convalescent COVID-19. The donor label of this sample is uncertain. The specimen was peripheral blood. As DNA, the CDR3 is TGTGCCAGCAAGATACAGGGGGCGAACACTGAAGCTTTCTTT. Translation: CASKIQGANTEAFF.